The text below deals with one TCR beta chain. The data are from a study of blood T cell repertoires in COVID-19. Turning to the study itself: PBMCs, B-cell-depleted T cells, or T cells provided the cDNA or gDNA that made up the material.

Participants came from some 26 US areas, aged roughly 18 to 89 years. Participant-given clinical history determined each cohort assignment. Two consecutive negative NP/OP PCR tests, clearance, or resolved symptoms defined Cohort 3 recovery. CDR3 length equals 12 residues. V was trimmed by 4 bases and J by 8 bases, leaving 11 bases between them. Germline CDR1 SGHAT, CDR2 FQDESV (reference sequence). Sequenced by immunoSEQ multiplex PCR; TCRdb stores in-frame clones only, minus some. The sample comprises hundreds of thousands of clones, about nine tenths of which are singletons, and approximately 9% rests with the top ten.

This sequence originates from a woman between 18 and 29 years old who had recovered from COVID-19. The V gene is TRBV11-1, the J gene TRBJ1-2, with a possible D match to TRBD1 (6 bases). The sequenced sample consisted of PBMCs or T cells enriched from blood (not recorded which). The chain's CDR3 is CASSSQGFGYTF. The CDR3 DNA is TGTGCCAGCAGCTCACAGGGTTTCGGCTACACCTTC.